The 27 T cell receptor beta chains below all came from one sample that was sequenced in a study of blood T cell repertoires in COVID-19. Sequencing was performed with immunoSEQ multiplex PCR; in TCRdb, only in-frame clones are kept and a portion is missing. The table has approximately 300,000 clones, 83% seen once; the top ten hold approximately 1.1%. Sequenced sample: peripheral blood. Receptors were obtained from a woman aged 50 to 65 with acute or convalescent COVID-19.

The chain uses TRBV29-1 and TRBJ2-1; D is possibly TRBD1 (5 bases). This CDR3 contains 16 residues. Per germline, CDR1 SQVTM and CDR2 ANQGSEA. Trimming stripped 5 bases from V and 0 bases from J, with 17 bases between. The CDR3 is CSVWFRGADSYNEQFF. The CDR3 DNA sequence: TGCAGCGTTTGGTTTAGGGGTGCAGACTCCTACAATGAGCAGTTCTTC.

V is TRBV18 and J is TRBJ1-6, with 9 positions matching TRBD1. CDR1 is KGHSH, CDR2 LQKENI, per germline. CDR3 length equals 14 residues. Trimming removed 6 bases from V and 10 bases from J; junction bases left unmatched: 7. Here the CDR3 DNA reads TGTGCCAGCTCGGACAGGGGTACGGAATCACCCCTCCACTTT. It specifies CASSDRGTESPLHF.

The CDR3 coding sequence is TGCGCCAGCAGCCGAGGTGACGGCTCCTACGAGCAGTACTTC. Protein: CASSRGDGSYEQYF. This chain joins TRBV4-3 and TRBJ2-7; D gene uncertain. Germline CDR1 reads LGHNA; CDR2 reads YSLEER. This CDR3 is built from 14 residues. With 4 bases removed from V and 0 bases from J, the gap between germline ends came to 10 bases.

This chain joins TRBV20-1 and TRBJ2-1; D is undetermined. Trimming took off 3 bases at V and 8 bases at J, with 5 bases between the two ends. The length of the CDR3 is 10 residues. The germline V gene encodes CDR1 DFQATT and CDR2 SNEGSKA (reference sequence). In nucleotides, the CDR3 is TGCAGTGCTAGTACGGATGAGCAGTTCTTC. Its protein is CSASTDEQFF.

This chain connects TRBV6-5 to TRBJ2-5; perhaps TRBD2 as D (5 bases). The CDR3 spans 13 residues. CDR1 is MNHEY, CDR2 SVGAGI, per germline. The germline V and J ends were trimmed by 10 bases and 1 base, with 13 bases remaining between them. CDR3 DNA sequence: TGTGCCACCAAAAGAGGGCCCCAAGAGACCCAGTACTTC. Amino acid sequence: CATKRGPQETQYF.

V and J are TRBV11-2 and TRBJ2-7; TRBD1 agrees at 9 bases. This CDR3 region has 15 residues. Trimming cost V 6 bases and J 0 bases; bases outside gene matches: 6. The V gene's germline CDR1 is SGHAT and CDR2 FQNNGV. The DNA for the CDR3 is TGTGCCAGCAGTACACAGGGGGCCTTCTCCTACGAGCAGTACTTC. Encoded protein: CASSTQGAFSYEQYF. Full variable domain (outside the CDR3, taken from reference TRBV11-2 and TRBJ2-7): EAGVAQSPRYKIIEKRQSVAFWCNPISGHATLYWYQQILGQGPKLLIQFQNNGVVDDSQLPKDRFSAERLKGVDSTLKIQPAKLEDSAVYLCASSTQGAFSYEQYFGPGTRLTVT.

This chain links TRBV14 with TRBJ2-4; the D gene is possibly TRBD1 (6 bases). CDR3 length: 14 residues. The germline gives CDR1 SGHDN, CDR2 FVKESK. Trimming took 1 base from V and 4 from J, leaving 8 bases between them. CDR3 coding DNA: TGTGCCAGCAGCCAAGGAGGGGGAAAAAACATTCAGTACTTC. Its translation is CASSQGGGKNIQYF.

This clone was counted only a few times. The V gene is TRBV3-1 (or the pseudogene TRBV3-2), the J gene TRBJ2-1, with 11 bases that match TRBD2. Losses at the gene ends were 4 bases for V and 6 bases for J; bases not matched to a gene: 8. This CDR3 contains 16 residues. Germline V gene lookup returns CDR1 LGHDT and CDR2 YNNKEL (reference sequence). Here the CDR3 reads CASSRIAGGPGNEQFF. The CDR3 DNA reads TGTGCCAGCAGCCGAATAGCGGGAGGGCCGGGCAATGAGCAGTTCTTC.

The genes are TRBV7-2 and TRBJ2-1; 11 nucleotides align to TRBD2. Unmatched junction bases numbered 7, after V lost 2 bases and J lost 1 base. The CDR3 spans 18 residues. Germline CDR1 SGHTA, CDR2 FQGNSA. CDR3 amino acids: CASSLLLAGARSYNEQFF. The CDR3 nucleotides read TGTGCCAGCAGCTTATTACTAGCGGGAGCCCGTTCCTACAATGAGCAGTTCTTC.

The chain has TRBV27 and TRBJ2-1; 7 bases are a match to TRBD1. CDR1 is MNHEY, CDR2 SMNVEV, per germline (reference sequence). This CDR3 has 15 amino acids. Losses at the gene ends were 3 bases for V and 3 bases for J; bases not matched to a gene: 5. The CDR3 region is CASSFRTGGYNEQFF. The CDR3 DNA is TGTGCCAGCAGTTTCCGGACAGGCGGCTACAATGAGCAGTTCTTC.

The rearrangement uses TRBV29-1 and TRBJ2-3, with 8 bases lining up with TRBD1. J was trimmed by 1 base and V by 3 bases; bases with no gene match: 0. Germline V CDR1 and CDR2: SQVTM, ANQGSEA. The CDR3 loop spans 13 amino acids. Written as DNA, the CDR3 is TGCAGCGTTGACAGGGGGCGCACAGATACGCAGTATTTT. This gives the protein CSVDRGRTDTQYF.

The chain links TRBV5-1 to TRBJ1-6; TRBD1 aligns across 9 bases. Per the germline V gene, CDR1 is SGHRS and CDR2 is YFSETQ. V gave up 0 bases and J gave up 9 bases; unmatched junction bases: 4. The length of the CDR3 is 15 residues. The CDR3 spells CASSLAGTGFSPLHF. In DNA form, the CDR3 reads TGCGCCAGCAGCTTGGCGGGGACAGGGTTTTCACCCCTCCACTTT.

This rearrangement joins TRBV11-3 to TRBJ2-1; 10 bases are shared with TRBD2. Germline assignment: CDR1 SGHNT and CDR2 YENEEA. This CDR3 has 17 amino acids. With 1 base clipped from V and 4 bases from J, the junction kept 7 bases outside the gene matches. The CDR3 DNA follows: TGTGCCAGCAGCTTAGGTCGATCTAGCGGGAGTTACAATGAGCAGTTCTTC. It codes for CASSLGRSSGSYNEQFF.

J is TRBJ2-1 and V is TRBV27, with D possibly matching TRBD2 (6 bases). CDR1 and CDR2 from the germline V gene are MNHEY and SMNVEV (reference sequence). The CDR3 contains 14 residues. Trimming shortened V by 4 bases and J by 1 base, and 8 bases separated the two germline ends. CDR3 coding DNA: TGTGCCAGCAGTTCGGGAGTGTCCTACAATGAGCAGTTCTTC. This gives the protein CASSSGVSYNEQFF.

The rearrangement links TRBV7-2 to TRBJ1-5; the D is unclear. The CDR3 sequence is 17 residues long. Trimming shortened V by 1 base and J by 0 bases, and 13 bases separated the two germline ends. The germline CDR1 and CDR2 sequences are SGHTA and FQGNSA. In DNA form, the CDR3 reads TGTGCCAGCAGCTTAGTGGTTAAACTTAATAGCAATCAGCCCCAGCATTTT. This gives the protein CASSLVVKLNSNQPQHF.

Written as DNA, the CDR3 is TGTGCCACGGGCGCGGGACAGGGTAACAATGAGCAGTTCTTC. It codes for CATGAGQGNNEQFF. The genes are TRBV24-1 and TRBJ2-1; TRBD1 matches 9 bases. Germline V gene sequence: CDR1 KGHDR, CDR2 SFDVKD. The junction had 8 bases not matched to a gene; V was cut back by 10 bases and J by 5 bases. The CDR3 is made up of 14 amino acids.

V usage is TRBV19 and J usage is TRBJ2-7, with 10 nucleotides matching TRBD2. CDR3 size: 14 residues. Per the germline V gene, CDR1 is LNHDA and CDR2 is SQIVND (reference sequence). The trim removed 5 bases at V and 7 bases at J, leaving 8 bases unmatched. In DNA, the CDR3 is TGTGCCAGTAGTGCGTCTAGCGGGAGAAAAGAGCAGTACTTC. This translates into CASSASSGRKEQYF.

The CDR3 protein is CAFNPLARIEQFF. CDR3 bases: TGTGCCTTTAACCCCCTAGCCAGGATTGAGCAGTTCTTC. The chain couples TRBV30 to TRBJ2-1; maybe TRBD2 (5 bases). The germline V gene encodes CDR1 GTSNPN and CDR2 SVGIG (reference sequence). CDR3 length: 13 amino acids. Trimming stripped 7 bases from V and 9 bases from J, with 19 bases between.

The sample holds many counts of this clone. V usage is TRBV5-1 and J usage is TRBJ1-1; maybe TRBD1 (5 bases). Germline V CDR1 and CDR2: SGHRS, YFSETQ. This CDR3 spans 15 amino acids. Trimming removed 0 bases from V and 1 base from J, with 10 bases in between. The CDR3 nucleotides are TGCGCCAGCAGCTTGGTTCCAGGGCCGAACACTGAAGCTTTCTTT. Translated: CASSLVPGPNTEAFF.

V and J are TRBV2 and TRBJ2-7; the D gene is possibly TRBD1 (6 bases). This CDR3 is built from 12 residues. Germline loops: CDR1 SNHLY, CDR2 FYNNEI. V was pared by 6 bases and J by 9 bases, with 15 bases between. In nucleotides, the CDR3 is TGTGCCAGCAGGGTCTCACAGGGTGCGCAGTACGTC. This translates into CASRVSQGAQYV.

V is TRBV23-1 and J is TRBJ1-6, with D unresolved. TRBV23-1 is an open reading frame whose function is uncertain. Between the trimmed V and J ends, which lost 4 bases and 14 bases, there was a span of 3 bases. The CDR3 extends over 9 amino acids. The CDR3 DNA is TGCGCCAGCAGTCCGTCCCTCCACTTT. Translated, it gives CASSPSLHF.

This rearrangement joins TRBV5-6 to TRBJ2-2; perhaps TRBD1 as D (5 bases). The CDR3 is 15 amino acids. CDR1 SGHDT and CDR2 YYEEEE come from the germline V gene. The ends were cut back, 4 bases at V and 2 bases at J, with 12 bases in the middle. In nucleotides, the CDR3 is TGTGCCAGCAGCCGATTGACAGAAAACACCGGGGAGCTGTTTTTT. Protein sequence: CASSRLTENTGELFF.

The CDR3 sequence is CASSPGPRTFYYEQYF. CDR3 in DNA: TGTGCCAGCAGCCCAGGACCACGGACTTTTTACTACGAGCAGTACTTC. The rearrangement uses TRBV27 and TRBJ2-7, with D tentatively TRBD2 (5 bases). The germline V gene has CDR1 MNHEY and CDR2 SMNVEV (reference sequence). CDR3 length: 16 amino acids. Trimming removed 6 bases at V and 3 bases at J, with 21 bases between.

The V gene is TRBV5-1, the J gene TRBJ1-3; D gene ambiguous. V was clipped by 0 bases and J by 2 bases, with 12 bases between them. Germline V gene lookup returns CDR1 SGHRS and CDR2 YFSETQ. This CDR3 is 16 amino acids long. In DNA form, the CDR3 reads TGCGCCAGCAGCTTGGTAGCGGGCCGTGCTGGAAACACCATATATTTT. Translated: CASSLVAGRAGNTIYF.

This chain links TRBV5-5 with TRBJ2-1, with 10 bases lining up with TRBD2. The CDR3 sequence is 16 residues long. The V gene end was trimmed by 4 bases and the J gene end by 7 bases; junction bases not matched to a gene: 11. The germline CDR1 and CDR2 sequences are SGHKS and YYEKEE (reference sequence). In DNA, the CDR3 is TGTGCCAGCAGCCTACTAGCGGGAAGGGTCTGGAATGAGCAGTTCTTC. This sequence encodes CASSLLAGRVWNEQFF. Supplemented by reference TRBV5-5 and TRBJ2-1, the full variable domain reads DAGVTQSPTHLIKTRGQQVTLRCSPISGHKSVSWYQQVLGQGPQFIFQYYEKEERGRGNFPDRFSARQFPNYSSELNVNALLLGDSALYLCASSLLAGRVWNEQFFGPGTRLTVL.

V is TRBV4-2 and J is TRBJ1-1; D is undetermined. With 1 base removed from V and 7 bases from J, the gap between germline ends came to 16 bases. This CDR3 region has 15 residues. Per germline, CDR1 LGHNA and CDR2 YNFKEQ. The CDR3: CASSQVAGQRSEAFF. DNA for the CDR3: TGTGCCAGCAGCCAAGTGGCAGGTCAACGCAGTGAAGCTTTCTTT.

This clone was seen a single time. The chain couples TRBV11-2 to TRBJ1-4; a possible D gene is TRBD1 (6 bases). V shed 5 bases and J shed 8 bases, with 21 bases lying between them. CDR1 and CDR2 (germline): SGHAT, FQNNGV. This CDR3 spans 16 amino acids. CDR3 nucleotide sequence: TGTGCCAGCAGCCCTGATCCCCACAGGGTGGGAGAAAAACTGTTTTTT. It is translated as CASSPDPHRVGEKLFF.